One sample yielded the 21 T cell receptor beta chains listed below, sequenced in a study of T cell clonality in common variable immunodeficiency. Some clones are missing from TCRdb's copy, which holds only in-frame ones; the method was immunoSEQ multiplex PCR. This sample has around 81,000 clones, each found more than once. The sample consisted of peripheral blood mononuclear cells. Every receptor here comes from a person aged 18 to 70 in good health.

This clone occurred many times. The sequence runs out 3 residues before the end of the CDR3; the remainder is reconstructed from the germline J gene. This rearrangement joins TRBV19 to TRBJ2-1; 9 nucleotides match TRBD2. J gave up 3 bases and V 4 bases, and 7 bases lay outside the gene matches. The CDR3 sequence is 16 residues long. Germline values: CDR1 LNHDA, CDR2 SQIVND (reference sequence). This CDR3 reads CASSKVTSGVYNEQFF. The part of the CDR3 DNA that was read is TGTGCCAGTAGTAAAGTGACTAGCGGAGTCTACAATGAG.

In this sample, this clone turned up many times. The read halts 3 residues ahead of the CDR3 end, with the missing end drawn from the germline J gene. V is TRBV6-2 or TRBV6-3 and J is TRBJ2-1; D gene ambiguous. The ends were cut back, 3 bases at V and 6 bases at J, with 6 bases in the middle. There are 12 residues in the CDR3. From germline, CDR1 is MNHEY and CDR2 SVGEGT. The CDR3 sequence: CASSYGPNEQFF. The sequenced part of the CDR3 DNA is TGTGCCAGCAGTTATGGGCCCAATGAG.

This clone was counted many times. With the read ending 3 residues before the CDR3 end, the germline J gene is used to fill in that end. The chain recombines TRBV7-3 with TRBJ2-7; D is possibly TRBD1 (5 bases). The V gene's germline CDR1 is SGHTA and CDR2 FQGTGA. This CDR3 has 13 amino acids. The ends were cut back, 10 bases at V and 2 bases at J, with 15 bases in the middle. The covered CDR3 bases are TGTGCCACCTCTGTGGGGCCGACCTACGAG. Residues: CATSVGPTYE. The whole CDR3 sequence is CATSVGPTYEQYF.

This clone showed up many times. The read terminates 3 residues before the CDR3 end, so the remaining end is supplied by the germline J gene. The genes are TRBV7-8 and TRBJ1-5; 11 bases agree with TRBD1. V was pared by 1 base and J by 3 bases, with 8 bases of the junction left unmatched. CDR3 size: 18 residues. Looked up from germline, CDR1 is SGHVS and CDR2 is FQNEAQ. The CDR3 loop is CASSLVGQGARNNQPQHF. CDR3 bases read: TGTGCCAGCAGCTTAGTTGGACAGGGGGCGAGGAACAATCAGCCC.

This clone has a count of ten or more. Read data end 3 residues before the CDR3 end; the end is taken from the germline J gene. V is TRBV4-1 and J is TRBJ2-7, with 9 bases fitting TRBD2. Trimming at V came to 7 bases and at J to 1 base, leaving 5 bases not matched to a gene. The CDR3 sequence is 14 residues long. Germline CDR1 is MGHRA and CDR2 is YSYEKL. The DNA read from the CDR3 is TGCGCCAGCAAACCGGCGGGAGGGTCCTACGAG. This sequence encodes CASKPAGGSYE. The whole CDR3 protein reads CASKPAGGSYEQYF.

This clone showed up many times. The CDR3 extends 3 residues past the end of the read, so its final part is completed from the germline J gene. The rearrangement joins TRBV7-9 to TRBJ1-6, with D hard to call. CDR1 is SEHNR, CDR2 FQNEAQ, per germline (reference sequence). Trimming took 1 base from V and 9 from J, leaving 4 bases between them. The CDR3 has 12 residues. CDR3 protein: CASSLVGSPLHF. The DNA read from the CDR3 is TGTGCCAGCAGCTTAGTCGGTTCACCC.

This clone was recorded at least ten times. The CDR3 extends 3 residues past the end of the read, so its final part is completed from the germline J gene. This chain links TRBV10-3 with TRBJ2-5; TRBD2 matches at 7 bases. The germline V gene encodes CDR1 ENHRY and CDR2 SYGVKD. The CDR3 extends over 13 amino acids. Trimming removed 4 bases from V and 5 bases from J; junction bases left unmatched: 4. CDR3 DNA (partial): TGTGCCATCAGTGGAAGGGAGGGGGAGACC. Amino acid sequence: CAISGREGET. The complete CDR3 sequence is CAISGREGETQYF.

This clone has ten or more counts. The CDR3 is cut off 3 residues early in the read; its end comes from the germline J gene. V usage is TRBV5-1 and J usage is TRBJ2-3, with D perhaps matching TRBD2 (6 bases). The ends were cut back, 4 bases at V and 4 bases at J, with 13 bases in the middle. The length of the CDR3 is 14 residues. Germline-derived CDR1 and CDR2 are SGHRS and YFSETQ. The part of the CDR3 DNA that was read is TGCGCCAGCAGCAGGGGCCCGGGAGCAGATACG. Translated, it gives CASSRGPGADT. The CDR3 reads in full as CASSRGPGADTQYF.

This clone was counted at least ten times. The read falls 3 residues short of the CDR3 end, and the missing part is taken from the germline J gene. The chain links TRBV7-8 to TRBJ1-4, with D tentatively TRBD1 (6 bases). CDR1 is SGHVS and CDR2 is FQNEAQ in the germline V gene. The CDR3 is 17 amino acids. Trimming shortened V by 1 base and J by 4 bases, and 16 bases separated the two germline ends. CDR3 in amino acids: CASSLDVGQPLNEKLFF. CDR3 DNA (partial): TGTGCCAGCAGCTTAGACGTCGGACAGCCCCTTAATGAAAAA.

This clone was observed many times. Sequencing ends 3 residues short of the CDR3 end; the germline J gene provides the rest. The V and J genes are TRBV13 and TRBJ2-1; 8 bases fit TRBD2. CDR3 size: 15 residues. Germline V gene data show CDR1 as PRHDT and CDR2 as FYEKMQ (reference sequence). V was clipped by 5 bases and J by 3 bases; unmatched bases: 6. The DNA read from the CDR3 is TGTGCCAGCAGCAACACGGGGGGGGTCTACAATGAG. This gives the protein CASSNTGGVYNE. The full CDR3 is CASSNTGGVYNEQFF.

This clone has ten or more counts. The observed sequence ends 3 residues before the CDR3 terminus, with the missing tail filled in from the germline J gene. This sequence joins TRBV10-3 and TRBJ2-5; TRBD2 matches at 8 bases. The CDR3 runs 14 residues. The trim removed 11 bases at V and 2 bases at J, leaving 10 bases unmatched. Germline CDR1 and CDR2: ENHRY and SYGVKD. The CDR3: CAARSGREQETQYF. CDR3 bases read: TGTGCCGCACGGAGCGGGAGAGAGCAAGAGACC.

This clone was observed at least ten times. The sequenced part of the CDR3 DNA is TGTGCCAGCAGTTTGTCCCCTCAGGCCTACGAG. Translated: CASSLSPQAYE. The full CDR3 protein is CASSLSPQAYEQYF. V is TRBV27 and J is TRBJ2-7; D call uncertain. The read stops 3 residues short of the end of the CDR3; the missing end is completed from the germline J gene. The CDR3 runs to 14 residues. Trimming removed 3 bases at V and 2 bases at J, with 11 bases between. CDR1 and CDR2 (germline): MNHEY, SMNVEV (reference sequence).

This clone appeared many times. The observed sequence ends 3 residues before the CDR3 terminus, with the missing tail filled in from the germline J gene. The chain couples TRBV5-4 to TRBJ1-5; maybe TRBD1 (5 bases). Germline V gene lookup returns CDR1 SGHNT and CDR2 YYREEE (reference sequence). The CDR3 has 14 residues. The V end lost 0 bases, the J end lost 5 bases, and 9 bases lay between the germline ends. CDR3 protein: CASSLGGQDQPQHF. CDR3 bases read: TGTGCCAGCAGCTTGGGGGGCCAAGATCAGCCC.

This clone came up a few times. The observed sequence ends 3 residues before the CDR3 terminus, with the missing tail filled in from the germline J gene. The V and J genes are TRBV19 and TRBJ1-1; no definite D call. Germline CDR1 and CDR2: LNHDA and SQIVND (reference sequence). The CDR3 contains 15 residues. V was clipped by 4 bases and J by 4 bases, with 16 bases between them. The CDR3 protein is CASSTPHSRGTEAFF. The CDR3 bases that were read are TGTGCCAGTAGTACCCCACACTCTCGGGGCACTGAA.

This clone was observed many times. From the germline J gene comes the end of the CDR3, since the read stops 3 residues before it. This chain joins TRBV19 and TRBJ2-3, with TRBD1 matching over 10 bases. With 7 bases clipped from V and 3 bases from J, the junction kept 7 bases outside the gene matches. This CDR3 contains 15 residues. Germline CDR1 is LNHDA and CDR2 is SQIVND (reference sequence). The part of the CDR3 DNA that was read is TGTGCCAGTACCCCGGGACAGGGGAGGACAGATACG. This gives the protein CASTPGQGRTDT. The CDR3 as a whole reads CASTPGQGRTDTQYF.

This clone was seen ten or more times. The read halts 3 residues ahead of the CDR3 end, with the missing end drawn from the germline J gene. V is TRBV30 and J is TRBJ1-5; 12 nucleotides align to TRBD1. The junction had 8 bases not matched to a gene; V was cut back by 6 bases and J by 5 bases. Germline V gives CDR1 GTSNPN, CDR2 SVGIG (reference sequence). The CDR3 covers 15 residues. The covered CDR3 bases are TGTGCCTGCCAAGACGGGACAGGGGGCGATCAGCCC. Translated: CACQDGTGGDQP. From start to end, the CDR3 is CACQDGTGGDQPQHF. Full variable domain (remainder filled in from reference TRBV30 and TRBJ1-5): SQTIHQWPATLVQPVGSPLSLECTVEGTSNPNLYWYRQAAGRGLQLLFYSVGIGQISSEVPQNLSASRPQDRQFILSSKKLLLSDSGFYLCACQDGTGGDQPQHFGDGTRLSIL.

This clone was counted at least ten times. The read terminates 3 residues before the CDR3 end, so the remaining end is supplied by the germline J gene. The V call is TRBV19, the J call TRBJ2-3; tentatively, D is TRBD2 (5 bases). CDR1 and CDR2 from the germline V gene are LNHDA and SQIVND (reference sequence). The CDR3 consists of 15 residues. V lost 3 bases, J lost 3 bases, and 13 bases lay in between. The sequenced part of the CDR3 DNA is TGTGCCAGTAGTATTAGCGAGGGCGTTACAGATACG. It yields the protein CASSISEGVTDT. The CDR3 reads in full as CASSISEGVTDTQYF.

This clone was picked up many times. CDR3 protein: CASSLFAAEETQYF. The sequenced part of the CDR3 DNA is TGTGCCAGCAGCTTATTTGCCGCAGAAGAGACC. The chain has TRBV7-3 and TRBJ2-5; unclear D gene. The CDR3 goes on 3 residues after the read ends, and that part is filled in from the germline J gene. V was clipped by 2 bases and J by 3 bases, with 10 bases between them. The CDR3 is made up of 14 amino acids. Germline V gene sequence: CDR1 SGHTA, CDR2 FQGTGA.

This clone was seen repeatedly, ten times or more. Sequence at one end of the junction differs from germline and may be a read error. The sequence runs out 3 residues before the end of the CDR3; the remainder is reconstructed from the germline J gene. This chain links TRBV18 with TRBJ2-5, with 7 bases identical to TRBD1. The germline gives CDR1 KGHSH, CDR2 LQKENI. This CDR3 contains 14 residues. Incomplete CDR3 DNA: TGTGCCAGCTCCCCACAGGGGCGCGAAGAGACC. Translated, it gives CASSPQGREET. The complete CDR3 reads CASSPQGREETQYF.

This clone was seen many times. Coverage ceases 3 residues before the CDR3 finishes, and the germline J gene fills in the end. The genes are TRBV2 and TRBJ2-2; 7 positions agree with TRBD2. This CDR3 region has 16 residues. Germline V lookup: CDR1 SNHLY, CDR2 FYNNEI. V shed 2 bases, J shed 4 bases, and the junction held 7 bases outside the gene matches. The part of the CDR3 DNA that was read is TGTGCCAGCAGTGAACGCGGGAGACGTGGCACCGGGGAG. It codes for CASSERGRRGTGE. The whole CDR3 sequence reads CASSERGRRGTGELFF.

This clone was found many times. From the germline J gene comes the end of the CDR3, since the read stops 3 residues before it. V is TRBV19 and J is TRBJ1-4, with 8 bases aligning to TRBD1. Germline trimming cut 6 bases from V and 6 bases from J; bases unmatched to any gene: 9. Per germline, CDR1 LNHDA and CDR2 SQIVND (reference sequence). The CDR3 loop spans 15 amino acids. CDR3 DNA, as far as it was read: TGTGCCAGTAGGCCAACAGGGGGGAAGTATGAAAAA. It translates to CASRPTGGKYEK. The whole CDR3 is CASRPTGGKYEKLFF.